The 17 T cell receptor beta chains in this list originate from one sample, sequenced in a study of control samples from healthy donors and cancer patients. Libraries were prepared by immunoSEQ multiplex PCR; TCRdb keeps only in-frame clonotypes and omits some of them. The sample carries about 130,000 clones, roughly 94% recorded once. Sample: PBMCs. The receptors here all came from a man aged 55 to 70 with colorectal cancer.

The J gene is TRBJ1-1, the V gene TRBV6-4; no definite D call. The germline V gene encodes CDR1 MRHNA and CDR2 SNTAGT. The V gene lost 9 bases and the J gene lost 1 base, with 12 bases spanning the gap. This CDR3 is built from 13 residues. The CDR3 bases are TGTGCCAGTAGGTCGGCAGGGAACACTGAAGCTTTCTTT. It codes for CASRSAGNTEAFF.

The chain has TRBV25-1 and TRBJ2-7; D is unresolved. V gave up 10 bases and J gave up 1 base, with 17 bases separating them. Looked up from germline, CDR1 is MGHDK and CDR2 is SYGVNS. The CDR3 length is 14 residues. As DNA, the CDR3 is TGTGCCACACCGACGCTTCAGGAATCCTACGAGCAGTACTTC. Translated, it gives CATPTLQESYEQYF.

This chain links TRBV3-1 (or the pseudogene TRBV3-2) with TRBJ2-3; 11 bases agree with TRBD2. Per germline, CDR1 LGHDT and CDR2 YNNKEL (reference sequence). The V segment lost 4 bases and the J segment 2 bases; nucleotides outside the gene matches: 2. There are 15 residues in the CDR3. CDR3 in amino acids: CASSPTSGDTDTQYF. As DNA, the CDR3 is TGTGCCAGCAGCCCGACTAGCGGGGACACAGATACGCAGTATTTT.

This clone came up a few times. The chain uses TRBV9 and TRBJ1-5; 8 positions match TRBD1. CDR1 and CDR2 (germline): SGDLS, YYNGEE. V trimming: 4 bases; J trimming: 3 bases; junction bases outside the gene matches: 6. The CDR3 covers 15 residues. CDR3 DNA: TGTGCCAGCAGCCCCTCAGGGGGCTCCAATCAGCCCCAGCATTTT. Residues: CASSPSGGSNQPQHF.

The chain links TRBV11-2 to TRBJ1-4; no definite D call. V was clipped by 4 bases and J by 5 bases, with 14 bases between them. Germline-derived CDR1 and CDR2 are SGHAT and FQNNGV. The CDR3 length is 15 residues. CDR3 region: CASSYAGHKNEKLFF. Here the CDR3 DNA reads TGTGCCAGCAGCTATGCCGGGCACAAAAATGAAAAACTGTTTTTT.

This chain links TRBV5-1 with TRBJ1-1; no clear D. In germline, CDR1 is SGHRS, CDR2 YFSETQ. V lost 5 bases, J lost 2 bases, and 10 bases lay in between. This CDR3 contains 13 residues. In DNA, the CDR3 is TGCGCCAGCAGTCGGGATTCTAACACTGAAGCTTTCTTT. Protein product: CASSRDSNTEAFF.

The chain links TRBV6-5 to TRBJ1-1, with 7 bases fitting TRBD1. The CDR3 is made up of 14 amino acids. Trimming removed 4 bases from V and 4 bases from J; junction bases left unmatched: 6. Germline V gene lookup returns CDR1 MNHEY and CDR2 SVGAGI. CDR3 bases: TGTGCCAGCAGTTCCCGGGACAGTTTCACTGAAGCTTTCTTT. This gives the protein CASSSRDSFTEAFF.

CDR3 amino acids: CASSLAGGQLQFF. The DNA of the CDR3 is TGTGCCAGCAGCTTGGCGGGAGGGCAGTTGCAGTTCTTC. V usage is TRBV7-8 and J usage is TRBJ2-1; 9 bases agree with TRBD2. The junction had 6 bases not matched to a gene; V was cut back by 3 bases and J by 12 bases. The CDR3 has 13 residues. Germline-derived CDR1 and CDR2 are SGHVS and FQNEAQ.

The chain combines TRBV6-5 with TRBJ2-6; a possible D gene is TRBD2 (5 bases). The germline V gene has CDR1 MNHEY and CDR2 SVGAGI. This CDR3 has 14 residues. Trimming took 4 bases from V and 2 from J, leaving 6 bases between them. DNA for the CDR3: TGTGCCAGCAGTTGGGGAGCTGGGGCCAACGTCCTGACTTTC. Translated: CASSWGAGANVLTF.

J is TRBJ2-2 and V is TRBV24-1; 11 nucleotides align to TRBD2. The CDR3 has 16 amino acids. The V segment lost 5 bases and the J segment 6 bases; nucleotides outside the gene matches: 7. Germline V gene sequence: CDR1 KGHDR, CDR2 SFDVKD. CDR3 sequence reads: CATSALSGGASGELFF. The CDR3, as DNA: TGTGCCACCAGTGCCCTTAGCGGGGGGGCCTCCGGGGAGCTGTTTTTT.

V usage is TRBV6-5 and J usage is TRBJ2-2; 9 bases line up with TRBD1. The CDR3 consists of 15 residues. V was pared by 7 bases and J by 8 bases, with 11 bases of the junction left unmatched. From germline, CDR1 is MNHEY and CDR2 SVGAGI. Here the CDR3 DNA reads TGTGCCAGCAAACAAATCCCCGGGACAGGGGGGGAGCTGTTTTTT. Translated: CASKQIPGTGGELFF.

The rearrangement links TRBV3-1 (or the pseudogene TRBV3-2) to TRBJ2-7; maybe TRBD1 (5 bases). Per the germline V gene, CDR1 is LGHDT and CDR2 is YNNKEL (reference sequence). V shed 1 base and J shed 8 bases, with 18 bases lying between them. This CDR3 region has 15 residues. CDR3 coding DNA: TGTGCCAGCAGCCAAGCTCAACAGGTACTTCTGAAGCAGTACTTC. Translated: CASSQAQQVLLKQYF.

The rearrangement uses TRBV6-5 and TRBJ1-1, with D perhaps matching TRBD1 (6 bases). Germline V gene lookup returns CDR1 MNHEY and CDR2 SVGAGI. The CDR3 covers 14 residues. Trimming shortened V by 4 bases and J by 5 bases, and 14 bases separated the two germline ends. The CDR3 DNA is TGTGCCAGCAGTTCCACAGGGCCAACAACTGAAGCTTTCTTT. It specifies CASSSTGPTTEAFF.

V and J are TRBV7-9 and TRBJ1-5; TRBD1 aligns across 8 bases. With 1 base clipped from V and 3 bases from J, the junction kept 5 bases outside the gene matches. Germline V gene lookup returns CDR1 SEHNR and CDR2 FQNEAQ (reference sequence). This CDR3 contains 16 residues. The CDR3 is CASSLGTGMVNQPQHF. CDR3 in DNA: TGTGCCAGCAGCTTAGGGACAGGGATGGTCAATCAGCCCCAGCATTTT.

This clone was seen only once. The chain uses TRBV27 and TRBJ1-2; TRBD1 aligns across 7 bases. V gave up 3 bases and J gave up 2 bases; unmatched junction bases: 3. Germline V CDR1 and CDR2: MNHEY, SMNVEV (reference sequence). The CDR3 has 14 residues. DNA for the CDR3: TGTGCCAGCAGTTTCCGGGACAGAAACTATGGCTACACCTTC. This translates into CASSFRDRNYGYTF.

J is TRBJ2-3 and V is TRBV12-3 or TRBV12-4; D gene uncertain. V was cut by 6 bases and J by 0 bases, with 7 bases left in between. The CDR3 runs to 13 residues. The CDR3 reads CASSPDSTDTQYF. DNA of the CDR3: TGTGCCAGCAGCCCCGACAGCACAGATACGCAGTATTTT.

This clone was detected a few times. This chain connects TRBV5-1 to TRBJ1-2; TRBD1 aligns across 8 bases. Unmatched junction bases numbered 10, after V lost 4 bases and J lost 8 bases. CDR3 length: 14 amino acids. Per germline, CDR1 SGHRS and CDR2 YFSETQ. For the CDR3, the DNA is TGCGCCAGCAGCCCGGGACAGGCGCCCCAAGGCTACACCTTC. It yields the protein CASSPGQAPQGYTF.